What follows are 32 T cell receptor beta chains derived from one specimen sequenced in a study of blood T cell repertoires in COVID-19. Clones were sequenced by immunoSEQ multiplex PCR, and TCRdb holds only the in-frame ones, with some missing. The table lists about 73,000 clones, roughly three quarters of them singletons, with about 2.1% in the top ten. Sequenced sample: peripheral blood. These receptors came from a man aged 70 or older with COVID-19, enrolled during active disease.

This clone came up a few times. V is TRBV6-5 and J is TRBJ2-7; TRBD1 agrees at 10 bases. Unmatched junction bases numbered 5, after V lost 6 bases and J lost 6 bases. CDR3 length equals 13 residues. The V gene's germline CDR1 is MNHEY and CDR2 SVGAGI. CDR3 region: CASRGTGEVEQYF. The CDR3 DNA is TGTGCCAGCAGGGGGACAGGGGAGGTCGAGCAGTACTTC.

CDR3 DNA sequence: TGCGCCAGCACGAGCCTCCAAACGGGAAGCCAAGAGACCCAGTACTTC. Translating it yields CASTSLQTGSQETQYF. The chain carries TRBV5-1 and TRBJ2-5; possibly TRBD2 for D (5 bases). The CDR3 covers 16 residues. Per germline, CDR1 SGHRS and CDR2 YFSETQ. V was shortened by 6 bases and J by 1 base, with 19 bases between the two germline ends.

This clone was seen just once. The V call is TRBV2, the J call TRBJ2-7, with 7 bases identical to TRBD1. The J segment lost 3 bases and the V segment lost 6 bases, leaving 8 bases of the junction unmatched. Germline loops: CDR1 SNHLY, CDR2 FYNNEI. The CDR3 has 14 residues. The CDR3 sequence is CASSRGQYDYEQYF. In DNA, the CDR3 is TGTGCCAGCAGCCGGGGACAGTACGACTACGAGCAGTACTTC. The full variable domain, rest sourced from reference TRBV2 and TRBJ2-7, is EPEVTQTPSHQVTQMGQEVILRCVPISNHLYFYWYRQILGQKVEFLVSFYNNEISEKSEIFDDQFSVERPDGSNFTLKIRSTKLEDSAMYFCASSRGQYDYEQYFGPGTRLTVT.

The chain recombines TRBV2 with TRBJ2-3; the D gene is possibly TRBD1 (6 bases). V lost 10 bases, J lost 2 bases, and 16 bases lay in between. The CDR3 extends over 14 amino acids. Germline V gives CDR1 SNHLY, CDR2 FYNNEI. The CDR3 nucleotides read TGTGCCACAACAGGGACCCACTACACAGATACGCAGTATTTT. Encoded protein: CATTGTHYTDTQYF.

CDR3 region: CASSGTSGYSYEQYF. CDR3 nucleotide sequence: TGTGCCAGCAGCGGGACTAGCGGTTACTCCTACGAGCAGTACTTC. The V gene is TRBV5-4, the J gene TRBJ2-7; 11 nucleotides align to TRBD2. CDR1 is SGHNT, CDR2 YYREEE, per germline (reference sequence). J lost 0 bases, V lost 4 bases, and 3 bases had no gene match. This CDR3 region has 15 residues.

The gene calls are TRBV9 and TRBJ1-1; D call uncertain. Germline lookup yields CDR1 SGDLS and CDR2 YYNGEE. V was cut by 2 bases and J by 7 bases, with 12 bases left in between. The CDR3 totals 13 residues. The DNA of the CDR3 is TGTGCCAGCAGCGTTGATTGGCAGGATGAAGCTTTCTTT. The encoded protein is CASSVDWQDEAFF.

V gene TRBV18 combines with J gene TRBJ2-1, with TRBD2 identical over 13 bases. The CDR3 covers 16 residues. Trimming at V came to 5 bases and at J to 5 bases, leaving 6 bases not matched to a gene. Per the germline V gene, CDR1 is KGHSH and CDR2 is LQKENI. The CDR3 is CASSTSTSGGNNEQFF. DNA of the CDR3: TGTGCCAGCTCAACATCGACTAGCGGGGGGAACAATGAGCAGTTCTTC.

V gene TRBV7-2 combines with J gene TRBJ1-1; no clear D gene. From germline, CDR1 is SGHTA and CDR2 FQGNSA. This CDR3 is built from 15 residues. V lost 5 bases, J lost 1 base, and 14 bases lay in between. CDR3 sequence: CASSGGVLTNTEAFF. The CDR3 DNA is TGTGCCAGCAGCGGCGGGGTACTGACGAACACTGAAGCTTTCTTT.

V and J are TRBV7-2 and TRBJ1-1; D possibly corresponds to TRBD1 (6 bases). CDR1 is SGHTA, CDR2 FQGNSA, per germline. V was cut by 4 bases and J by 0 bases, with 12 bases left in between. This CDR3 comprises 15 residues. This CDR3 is CASSSRTAMNTEAFF. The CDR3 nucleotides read TGTGCCAGCAGCTCGCGGACAGCAATGAACACTGAAGCTTTCTTT.

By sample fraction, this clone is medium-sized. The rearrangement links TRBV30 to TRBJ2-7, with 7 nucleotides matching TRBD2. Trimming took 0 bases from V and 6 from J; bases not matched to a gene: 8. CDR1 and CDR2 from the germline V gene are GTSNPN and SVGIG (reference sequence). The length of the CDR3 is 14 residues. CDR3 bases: TGTGCCTGGAGTGTGGAAGCGGGGACGGGCGAGCAGTACTTC. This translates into CAWSVEAGTGEQYF. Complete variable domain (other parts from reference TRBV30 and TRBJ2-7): SQTIHQWPATLVQPVGSPLSLECTVEGTSNPNLYWYRQAAGRGLQLLFYSVGIGQISSEVPQNLSASRPQDRQFILSSKKLLLSDSGFYLCAWSVEAGTGEQYFGPGTRLTVT.

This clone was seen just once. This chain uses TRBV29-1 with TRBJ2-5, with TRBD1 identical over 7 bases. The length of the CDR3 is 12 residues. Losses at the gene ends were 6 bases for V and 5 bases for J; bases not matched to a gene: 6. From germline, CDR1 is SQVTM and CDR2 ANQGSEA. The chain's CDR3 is CSVYRGGETQYF. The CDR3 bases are TGCAGCGTATACAGGGGTGGCGAGACCCAGTACTTC.

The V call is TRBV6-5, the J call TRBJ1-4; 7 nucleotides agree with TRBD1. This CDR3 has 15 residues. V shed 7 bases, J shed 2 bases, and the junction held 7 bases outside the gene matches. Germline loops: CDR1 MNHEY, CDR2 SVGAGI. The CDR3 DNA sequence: TGTGCCAGCACCCCACCGACAGGGACTAATGAAAAACTGTTTTTT. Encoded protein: CASTPPTGTNEKLFF.

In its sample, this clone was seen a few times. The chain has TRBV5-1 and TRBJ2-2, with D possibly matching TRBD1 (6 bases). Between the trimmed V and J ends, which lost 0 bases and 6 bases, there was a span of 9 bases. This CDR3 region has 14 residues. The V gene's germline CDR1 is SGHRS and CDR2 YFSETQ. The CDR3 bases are TGCGCCAGCAGCTTGGCCAGGGGTGCCGGGGAGCTGTTTTTT. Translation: CASSLARGAGELFF. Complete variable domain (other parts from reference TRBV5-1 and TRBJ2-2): KAGVTQTPRYLIKTRGQQVTLSCSPISGHRSVSWYQQTPGQGLQFLFEYFSETQRNKGNFPGRFSGRQFSNSRSEMNVSTLELGDSALYLCASSLARGAGELFFGEGSRLTVL.

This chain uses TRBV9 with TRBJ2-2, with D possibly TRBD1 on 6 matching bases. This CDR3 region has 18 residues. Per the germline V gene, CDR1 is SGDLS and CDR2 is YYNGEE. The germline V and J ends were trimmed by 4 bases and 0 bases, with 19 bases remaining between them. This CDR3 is CASSLLLGTTANTGELFF. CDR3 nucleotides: TGTGCCAGCAGCCTCTTATTAGGGACAACCGCGAACACCGGGGAGCTGTTTTTT.

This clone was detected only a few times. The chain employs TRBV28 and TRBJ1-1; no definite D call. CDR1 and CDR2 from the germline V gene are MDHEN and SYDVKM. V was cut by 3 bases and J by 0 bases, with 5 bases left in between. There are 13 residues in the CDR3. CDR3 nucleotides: TGTGCCAGCAGTTTTATCTTGAACACTGAAGCTTTCTTT. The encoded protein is CASSFILNTEAFF.

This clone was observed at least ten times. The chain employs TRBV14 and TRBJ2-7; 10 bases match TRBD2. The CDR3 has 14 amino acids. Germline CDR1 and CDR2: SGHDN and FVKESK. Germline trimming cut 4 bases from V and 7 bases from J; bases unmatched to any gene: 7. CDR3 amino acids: CASSPIAGGREQYF. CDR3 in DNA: TGTGCCAGCAGCCCCATAGCGGGAGGTCGAGAGCAGTACTTC.

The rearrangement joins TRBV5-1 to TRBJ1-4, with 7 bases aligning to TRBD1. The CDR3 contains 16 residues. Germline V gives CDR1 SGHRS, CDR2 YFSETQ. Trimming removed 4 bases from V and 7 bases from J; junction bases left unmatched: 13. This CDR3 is CASSADRQGNIEKLFF. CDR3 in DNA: TGCGCCAGCAGCGCGGATCGACAGGGAAATATTGAAAAACTGTTTTTT.

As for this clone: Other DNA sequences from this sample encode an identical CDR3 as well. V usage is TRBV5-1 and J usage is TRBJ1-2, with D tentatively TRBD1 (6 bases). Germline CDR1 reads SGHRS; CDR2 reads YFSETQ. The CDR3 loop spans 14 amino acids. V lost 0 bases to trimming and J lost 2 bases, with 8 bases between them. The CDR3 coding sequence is TGCGCCAGCAGCTTGGGACAGGCAAACTATGGCTACACCTTC. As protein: CASSLGQANYGYTF.

As DNA, the CDR3 is TGTGCCAGCACCCACCGAGCCACAGAATCTGTCCACTCAATGAACACTGAAGCTTTCTTT. Its translation is CASTHRATESVHSMNTEAFF. This chain connects TRBV27 to TRBJ1-1; D is unclear. CDR3 length: 20 amino acids. V lost 7 bases, J lost 0 bases, and 30 bases lay in between. Per the germline V gene, CDR1 is MNHEY and CDR2 is SMNVEV (reference sequence).

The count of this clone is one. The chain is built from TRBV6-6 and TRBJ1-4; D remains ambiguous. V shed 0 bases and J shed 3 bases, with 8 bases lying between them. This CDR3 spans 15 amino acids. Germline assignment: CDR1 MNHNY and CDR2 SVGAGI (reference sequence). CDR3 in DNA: TGTGCCAGCAGTTACTCGTCGACTCCTAATGAAAAACTGTTTTTT. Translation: CASSYSSTPNEKLFF.

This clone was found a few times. CDR3 in amino acids: CASSVVRERGTGELFF. In nucleotides, the CDR3 is TGTGCCAGCAGCGTAGTTCGGGAGCGAGGCACCGGGGAGCTGTTTTTT. The J gene is TRBJ2-2, the V gene TRBV9, with a tentative D call TRBD2 (6 bases). With 0 bases removed from V and 4 bases from J, the gap between germline ends came to 13 bases. CDR1 is SGDLS and CDR2 is YYNGEE in the germline V gene. The CDR3 is made up of 16 amino acids.

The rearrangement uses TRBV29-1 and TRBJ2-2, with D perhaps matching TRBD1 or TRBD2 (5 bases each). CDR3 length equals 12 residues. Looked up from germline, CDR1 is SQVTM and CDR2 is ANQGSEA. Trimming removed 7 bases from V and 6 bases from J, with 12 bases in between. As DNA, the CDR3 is TGCAGCGGGGGACGTGAGGCCGGGGAGCTGTTTTTT. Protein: CSGGREAGELFF.

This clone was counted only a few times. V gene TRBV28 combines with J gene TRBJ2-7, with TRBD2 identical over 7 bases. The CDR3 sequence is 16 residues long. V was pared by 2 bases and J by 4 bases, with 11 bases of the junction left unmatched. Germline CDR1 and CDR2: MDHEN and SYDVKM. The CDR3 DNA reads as TGTGCCAGCAGTTTAGCGTCGGGGGGTAGGAGGTACGAGCAGTACTTC. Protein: CASSLASGGRRYEQYF.

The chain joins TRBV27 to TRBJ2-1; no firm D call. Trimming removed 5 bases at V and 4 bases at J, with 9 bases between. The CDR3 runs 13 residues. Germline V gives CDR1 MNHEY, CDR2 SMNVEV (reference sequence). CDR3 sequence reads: CASSPTPYNEQFF. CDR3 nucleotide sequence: TGTGCCAGCAGTCCGACACCTTACAATGAGCAGTTCTTC.

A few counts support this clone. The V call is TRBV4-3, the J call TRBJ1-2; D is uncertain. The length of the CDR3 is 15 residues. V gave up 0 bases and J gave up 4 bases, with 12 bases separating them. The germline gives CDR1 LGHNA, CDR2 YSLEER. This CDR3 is CASSQDGFQFYGYTF. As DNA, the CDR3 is TGCGCCAGCAGCCAAGATGGCTTCCAGTTCTATGGCTACACCTTC.

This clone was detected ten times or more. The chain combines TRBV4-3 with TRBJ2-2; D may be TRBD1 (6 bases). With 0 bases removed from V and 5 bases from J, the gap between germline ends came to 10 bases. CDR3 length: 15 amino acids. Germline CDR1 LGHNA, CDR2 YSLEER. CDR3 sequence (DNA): TGCGCCAGCAGCCAAGAAGGGGGATTGACCGGGGAGCTGTTTTTT. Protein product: CASSQEGGLTGELFF.

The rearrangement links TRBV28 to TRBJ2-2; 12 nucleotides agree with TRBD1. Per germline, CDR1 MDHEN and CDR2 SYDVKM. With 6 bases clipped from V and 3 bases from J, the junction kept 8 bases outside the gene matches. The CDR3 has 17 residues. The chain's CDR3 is CASSPGQGAFDTGELFF. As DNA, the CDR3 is TGTGCCAGCAGCCCGGGACAGGGGGCGTTCGACACCGGGGAGCTGTTTTTT.

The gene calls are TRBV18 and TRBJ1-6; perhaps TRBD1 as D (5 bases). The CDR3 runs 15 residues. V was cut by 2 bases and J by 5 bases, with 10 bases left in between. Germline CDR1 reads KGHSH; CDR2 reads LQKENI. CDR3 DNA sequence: TGTGCCAGCTCACCAATGACAGATCATAATTCACCCCTCCACTTT. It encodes CASSPMTDHNSPLHF.

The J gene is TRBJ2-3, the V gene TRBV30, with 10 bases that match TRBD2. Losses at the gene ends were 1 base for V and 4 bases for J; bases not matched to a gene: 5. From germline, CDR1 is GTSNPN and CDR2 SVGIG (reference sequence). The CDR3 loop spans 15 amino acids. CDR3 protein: CAWSGESGRADTQYF. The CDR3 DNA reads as TGTGCCTGGAGTGGGGAAAGCGGGAGGGCAGATACGCAGTATTTT.

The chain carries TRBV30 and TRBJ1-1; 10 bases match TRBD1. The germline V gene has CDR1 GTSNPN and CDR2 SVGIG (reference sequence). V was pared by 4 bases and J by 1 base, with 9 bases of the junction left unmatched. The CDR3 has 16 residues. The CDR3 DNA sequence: TGTGCCTGGACCCCCCCGGGACAGGGGACGAACACTGAAGCTTTCTTT. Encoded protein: CAWTPPGQGTNTEAFF.

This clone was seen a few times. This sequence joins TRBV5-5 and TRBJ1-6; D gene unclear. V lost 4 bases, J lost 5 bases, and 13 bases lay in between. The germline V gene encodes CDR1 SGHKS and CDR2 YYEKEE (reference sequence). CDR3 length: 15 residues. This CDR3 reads CASSRAAVDNSPLHF. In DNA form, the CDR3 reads TGTGCCAGCAGCCGAGCGGCAGTTGATAATTCACCCCTCCACTTT.

The CDR3 DNA reads TGTGCCAGCAGCTTATCGTTCGGGGTCAATGAGCAGTTCTTC. It specifies CASSLSFGVNEQFF. This sequence joins TRBV7-3 and TRBJ2-1, with D possibly matching TRBD2 (5 bases). V lost 2 bases, J lost 6 bases, and 11 bases lay in between. Germline CDR1 is SGHTA and CDR2 is FQGTGA. The length of the CDR3 is 14 residues.